The 27 T cell receptor beta chains below were found in one sample sequenced in a study of graft-versus-host responses after intestinal transplantation (dated by TCRdb to about 2021). What this sample's time point label stands for: cells obtained before transplantation from donor or recipient. To prepare the library, the immunoSEQ multiplex PCR assay was applied. The clones in this table, taken by TCRdb from immuneACCESS, are in-frame only. Not every clone is retained; where verified, under half of the shortfall comes from an unresolved V gene, and the cause of the rest is unknown. The sample includes 80,000 to 100,000 clones, with 80% to 95% observed a single time. The ten largest clones take up around 0.15% of the sample. These receptors' targets are unknown. The sequencing here drew on unstimulated CD4+ T cells sorted from spleen or lymph node cells, taken before intestinal transplant. The receptors derive from a human donor who received an intestinal transplant.

This sequence joins TRBV28 and TRBJ2-7; 13 bases agree with TRBD2. The CDR3 has 14 amino acids. V lost 8 bases to trimming and J lost 3 bases; unmatched junction nucleotides: 4. From germline, CDR1 is MDHEN and CDR2 SYDVKM. In nucleotides, the CDR3 is TGTGCCAGCCTCGGACTAGCGGGAGACTACGAGCAGTACTTC. This sequence encodes CASLGLAGDYEQYF.

The rearrangement links TRBV9 to TRBJ1-5; D is perhaps TRBD1 (6 bases). Trimming left V 4 bases short and J 4 bases short, with 12 bases between. CDR3 size: 14 residues. CDR1 and CDR2 (germline): SGDLS, YYNGEE. The CDR3: CASSPGHFNQPQHF. The CDR3 DNA follows: TGTGCCAGCAGCCCGGGACACTTTAATCAGCCCCAGCATTTT.

The chain links TRBV9 to TRBJ2-7; 7 nucleotides align to TRBD1. The CDR3 length is 11 residues. CDR1 is SGDLS, CDR2 YYNGEE, per germline. The junction had 0 bases not matched to a gene; V was cut back by 3 bases and J by 6 bases. CDR3 residues: CASSGDSEQYF. In nucleotides, the CDR3 is TGTGCCAGCAGCGGGGACAGCGAGCAGTACTTC.

In this sample, this clone turned up once. The chain combines TRBV28 with TRBJ2-2; no reliable D call. This CDR3 region has 12 residues. Germline V CDR1 and CDR2: MDHEN, SYDVKM. Trimming took 6 bases from V and 14 from J, leaving 16 bases between them. The CDR3 bases are TGTGCCAGCAGCGAGAAGGCGCGGTTACTGTTTTTT. It codes for CASSEKARLLFF. Using reference TRBV28 and TRBJ2-2 for the parts outside the CDR3, the full variable domain is DVKVTQSSRYLVKRTGEKVFLECVQDMDHENMFWYRQDPGLGLRLIYFSYDVKMKEKGDIPEGYSVSREKKERFSLILESASTNQTSMYLCASSEKARLLFFGEGSRLTVL.

This chain links TRBV19 with TRBJ1-6; possibly TRBD1 for D (6 bases). The CDR3 is made up of 13 amino acids. V lost 10 bases and J 6 bases, leaving 13 bases between the germline ends. Germline V CDR1 and CDR2: LNHDA, SQIVND (reference sequence). As DNA, the CDR3 is TGTGCCATACCGAACAGGGTTAATTCACCCCTCCACTTT. This codes for CAIPNRVNSPLHF.

The chain recombines TRBV7-9 with TRBJ1-2; the match to TRBD1 covers 10 bases. CDR1 and CDR2 (germline): SEHNR, FQNEAQ (reference sequence). The ends lost 5 bases at V and 5 bases at J; junction bases unmatched: 8. The length of the CDR3 is 15 residues. The CDR3 spells CASSPRTGGIYGYTF. The CDR3 DNA reads as TGTGCCAGCAGCCCCCGGACAGGGGGGATATATGGCTACACCTTC.

The DNA of the CDR3 is TGTGCCAGCAGCGGTAGCGGGGGGGCCCGGGGTGAGCAGTTCTTC. It yields the protein CASSGSGGARGEQFF. The chain combines TRBV9 with TRBJ2-1; 11 nucleotides align to TRBD2. This CDR3 region has 15 residues. CDR1 and CDR2 (germline): SGDLS, YYNGEE. V lost 3 bases and J lost 9; bases outside the gene matches: 8.

The gene calls are TRBV19 and TRBJ2-4; D remains ambiguous. CDR3 length: 17 residues. Germline V gives CDR1 LNHDA, CDR2 SQIVND (reference sequence). Trimming shortened V by 3 bases and J by 0 bases, and 15 bases separated the two germline ends. For the CDR3, the DNA is TGTGCCAGTAGTATGGTGAGCAAGCTATTAGCCAAAAACATTCAGTACTTC. It specifies CASSMVSKLLAKNIQYF.

This clone was recorded a few times. The chain uses TRBV6-6 and TRBJ1-5, with a tentative D call TRBD1 (6 bases). This CDR3 is 14 amino acids long. Germline CDR1 MNHNY, CDR2 SVGAGI (reference sequence). V lost 2 bases and J 4 bases, leaving 9 bases between the germline ends. The CDR3 DNA sequence: TGTGCCAGCAGTTACGAGCAGGGGAATCAGCCCCAGCATTTT. It is translated as CASSYEQGNQPQHF.

This chain links TRBV10-3 with TRBJ2-5, with a weak D call TRBD1 (7 bases). This CDR3 spans 16 amino acids. Deletions cut 0 bases from V and 7 bases from J, with 18 bases between. The germline V gene encodes CDR1 ENHRY and CDR2 SYGVKD. This CDR3 reads CAISESSGRGTATQYF. In DNA form, the CDR3 reads TGTGCCATCAGTGAGTCTTCTGGCAGGGGGACTGCGACCCAGTACTTC.

The rearrangement links TRBV5-6 to TRBJ2-7, with 9 bases aligning to TRBD2. The trim removed 3 bases at V and 0 bases at J, leaving 10 bases unmatched. Germline values: CDR1 SGHDT, CDR2 YYEEEE. This CDR3 is built from 17 residues. CDR3: CASSSPSGIYSSYEQYF. DNA of the CDR3: TGTGCCAGCAGCTCTCCTAGCGGGATTTACAGCTCCTACGAGCAGTACTTC.

V gene TRBV27 combines with J gene TRBJ2-5, with 7 bases aligning to TRBD2. V trimming: 7 bases; J trimming: 3 bases; junction bases outside the gene matches: 5. CDR3 length: 13 residues. The germline gives CDR1 MNHEY, CDR2 SMNVEV (reference sequence). CDR3 DNA: TGTGCCAGCATGCGGAGCGGGAAAGAGACCCAGTACTTC. This translates into CASMRSGKETQYF.

The gene calls are TRBV7-2 and TRBJ2-1, with no clear D. The CDR3 spans 15 residues. V shed 2 bases and J shed 8 bases, with 16 bases lying between them. The germline gives CDR1 SGHTA, CDR2 FQGNSA. The CDR3 nucleotides are TGTGCCAGCAGCTTACCGAGGTTCGCTACGGATGAGCAGTTCTTC. It specifies CASSLPRFATDEQFF.

V is TRBV30 and J is TRBJ1-2; D gene uncertain. Germline CDR1 GTSNPN, CDR2 SVGIG (reference sequence). This CDR3 is 14 amino acids long. The V and J ends lost 3 bases and 4 bases respectively, with 15 bases between them. CDR3 nucleotide sequence: TGTGCCTGGAGATCCCATGACACTGTCTATGGCTACACCTTC. Translation gives CAWRSHDTVYGYTF.

The chain recombines TRBV9 with TRBJ2-2; D is undetermined. There are 13 residues in the CDR3. Germline CDR1 and CDR2: SGDLS and YYNGEE. V gave up 4 bases and J gave up 5 bases, with 9 bases separating them. The CDR3 region has the DNA TGTGCCAGCAGCTCCCCCCCTACCGGGGAGCTGTTTTTT. It is translated as CASSSPPTGELFF.

This clone was seen only once. The chain has TRBV5-1 and TRBJ2-4, with 7 bases identical to TRBD2. Per germline, CDR1 SGHRS and CDR2 YFSETQ. The CDR3 extends over 14 amino acids. Trimming took 2 bases from V and 6 from J; bases not matched to a gene: 5. The CDR3 nucleotides are TGCGCCAGCAGCTTAGGCGCTAGCGGAAACATTCAGTACTTC. It yields the protein CASSLGASGNIQYF.

The gene calls are TRBV5-4 and TRBJ1-6; D call uncertain. The CDR3 is 16 residues long. CDR1 is SGHNT and CDR2 is YYREEE in the germline V gene (reference sequence). Trimming took 3 bases from V and 0 from J, leaving 10 bases between them. This chain's CDR3 is CASSWAGSSYNSPLHF. CDR3 nucleotides: TGTGCCAGCAGCTGGGCGGGGAGCTCCTATAATTCACCCCTCCACTTT. The whole variable domain, remainder taken from reference TRBV5-4 and TRBJ1-6, is ETGVTQSPTHLIKTRGQQVTLRCSSQSGHNTVSWYQQALGQGPQFIFQYYREEENGRGNFPPRFSGLQFPNYSSELNVNALELDDSALYLCASSWAGSSYNSPLHFGNGTRLTVT.

As DNA, the CDR3 is TGTGCCAGCAGTTTAGACAGGGGTAACTATGGCTACACCTTC. As protein: CASSLDRGNYGYTF. The J gene is TRBJ1-2, the V gene TRBV6-1; 8 bases line up with TRBD1. Germline trimming cut 5 bases from V and 1 base from J; bases unmatched to any gene: 3. Looked up from germline, CDR1 is MNHNS and CDR2 is SASEGT. The CDR3 length is 14 residues.

This chain joins TRBV7-9 and TRBJ2-2; 9 bases agree with TRBD2. From germline, CDR1 is SEHNR and CDR2 FQNEAQ (reference sequence). The V and J ends lost 6 bases and 1 base, in that order; junction bases with no gene match: 3. The CDR3 totals 15 residues. CDR3 bases: TGTGCCAGCAGTTTGACTAGCGGGAACACCGGGGAGCTGTTTTTT. This encodes CASSLTSGNTGELFF. Drawing the rest from reference TRBV7-9 and TRBJ2-2, the complete variable domain is DTGVSQNPRHKITKRGQNVTFRCDPISEHNRLYWYRQTLGQGPEFLTYFQNEAQLEKSRLLSDRFSAERPKGSFSTLEIQRTEQGDSAMYLCASSLTSGNTGELFFGEGSRLTVL.

This chain uses TRBV4-1 with TRBJ2-7; D unclear. Germline assignment: CDR1 MGHRA and CDR2 YSYEKL. CDR3 length: 15 residues. V was trimmed by 0 bases and J by 0 bases, leaving 9 bases between them. CDR3: CASSQDSQSSYEQYF. For the CDR3, the DNA is TGCGCCAGCAGCCAAGATTCACAGAGCTCCTACGAGCAGTACTTC.

The genes are TRBV30 and TRBJ1-2; TRBD1 is a possible D gene (5 bases). V lost 6 bases to trimming and J lost 4 bases, with 12 bases between them. The CDR3 sequence is 12 residues long. The germline gives CDR1 GTSNPN, CDR2 SVGIG (reference sequence). The CDR3 is CACGTGGYGYTF. In DNA form, the CDR3 reads TGTGCCTGCGGGACGGGGGGCTATGGCTACACCTTC. Filled out from reference TRBV30 and TRBJ1-2, the complete variable domain reads SQTIHQWPATLVQPVGSPLSLECTVEGTSNPNLYWYRQAAGRGLQLLFYSVGIGQISSEVPQNLSASRPQDRQFILSSKKLLLSDSGFYLCACGTGGYGYTFGSGTRLTVV.

The chain couples TRBV14 to TRBJ1-3; possible D gene TRBD1, 6 bases. Germline V CDR1 and CDR2: SGHDN, FVKESK. V lost 9 bases and J 1 base, leaving 16 bases between the germline ends. The length of the CDR3 is 15 residues. The CDR3 bases are TGTGCCAGGACTGAAACACAGGGATCTGGAAACACCATATATTTT. It yields the protein CARTETQGSGNTIYF.

This chain connects TRBV19 to TRBJ2-7, with TRBD1 as a possible D gene (6 bases). The germline V gene encodes CDR1 LNHDA and CDR2 SQIVND (reference sequence). V lost 3 bases and J lost 2, with 14 bases in between. This CDR3 is built from 15 residues. The CDR3 loop reads CASSMGTTLPYEQYF. Here the CDR3 DNA reads TGTGCCAGTAGTATGGGGACAACTCTCCCCTACGAGCAGTACTTC.

The J gene is TRBJ1-2, the V gene TRBV14, with D maybe TRBD1 (5 bases). V was cut by 3 bases and J by 7 bases, with 18 bases left in between. The CDR3 is 15 residues long. Germline assignment: CDR1 SGHDN and CDR2 FVKESK. CDR3 DNA sequence: TGTGCCAGCAGCCATGATGGCAGGGCTCCGCGTGGCTACACCTTC. Translated: CASSHDGRAPRGYTF.

In this sample, this clone turned up a few times. The chain employs TRBV12-5 and TRBJ1-1; 8 positions agree with TRBD1. CDR1 LGHNT and CDR2 FRNRAP come from the germline V gene. This CDR3 contains 16 residues. V lost 6 bases to trimming and J lost 4 bases; unmatched junction nucleotides: 13. The CDR3 DNA sequence: TGTGCTAGTGGCATCGGACAGGGAAAATGGATCACTGAAGCTTTCTTT. As protein: CASGIGQGKWITEAFF.

This clone has more than one count but fewer than ten. The V gene is TRBV10-3, the J gene TRBJ2-1; TRBD1 is a possible D gene (7 bases). V lost 4 bases, J lost 10 bases, and 14 bases lay in between. This CDR3 has 13 amino acids. CDR1 is ENHRY, CDR2 SYGVKD, per germline. CDR3 DNA sequence: TGTGCCATCAGTGGGTTGGCAGGGGGGGAGCAGTTCTTC. Its protein is CAISGLAGGEQFF.

The J gene is TRBJ1-3, the V gene TRBV5-5; D perhaps matches TRBD1 (6 bases). The CDR3 covers 16 residues. V gave up 2 bases and J gave up 0 bases, with 12 bases separating them. Germline V CDR1 and CDR2: SGHKS, YYEKEE (reference sequence). Here the CDR3 reads CASSFFDRTSGNTIYF. The CDR3 DNA is TGTGCCAGCAGCTTCTTCGACAGGACCTCTGGAAACACCATATATTTT.